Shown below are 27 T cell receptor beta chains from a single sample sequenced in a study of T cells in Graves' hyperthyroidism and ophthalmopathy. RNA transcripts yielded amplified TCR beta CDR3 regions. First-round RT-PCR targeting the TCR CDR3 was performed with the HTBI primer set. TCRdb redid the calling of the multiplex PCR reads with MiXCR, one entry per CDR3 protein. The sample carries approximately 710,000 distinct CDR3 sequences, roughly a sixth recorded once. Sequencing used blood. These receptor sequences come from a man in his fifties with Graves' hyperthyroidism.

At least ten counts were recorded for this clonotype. This CDR3 is CASSYYGSGRGNEQFF. CDR3 DNA sequence: TGTGCCAGCAGTTACTATGGTAGCGGGAGAGGAAATGAGCAGTTCTTC. The rearrangement joins TRBV6-2 or TRBV6-3 to TRBJ2-1; 9 positions match TRBD2. This CDR3 is built from 16 residues. V was clipped by 1 base and J by 7 bases; unmatched bases: 8. CDR1 and CDR2 (germline): MNHEY, SVGEGT.

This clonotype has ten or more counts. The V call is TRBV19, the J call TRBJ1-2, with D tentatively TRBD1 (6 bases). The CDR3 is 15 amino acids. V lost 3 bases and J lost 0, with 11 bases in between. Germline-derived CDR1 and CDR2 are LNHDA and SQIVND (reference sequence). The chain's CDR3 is CASSITPGANYGYTF. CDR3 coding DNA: TGTGCCAGTAGTATCACGCCAGGGGCTAACTATGGCTACACCTTC.

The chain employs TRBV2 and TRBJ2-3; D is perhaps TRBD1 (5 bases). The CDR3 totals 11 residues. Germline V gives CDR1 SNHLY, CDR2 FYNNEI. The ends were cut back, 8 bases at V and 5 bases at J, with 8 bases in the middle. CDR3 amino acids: CASLREDTQYF. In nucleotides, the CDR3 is TGTGCCAGCCTCAGGGAAGATACGCAGTATTTT.

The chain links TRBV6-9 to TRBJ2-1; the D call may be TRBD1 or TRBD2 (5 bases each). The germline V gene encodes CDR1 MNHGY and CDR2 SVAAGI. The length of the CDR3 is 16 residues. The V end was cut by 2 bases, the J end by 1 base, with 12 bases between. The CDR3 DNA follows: TGTGCCAGCAGTTATGCTATGGGGGTTTCCTACAATGAGCAGTTCTTC. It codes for CASSYAMGVSYNEQFF.

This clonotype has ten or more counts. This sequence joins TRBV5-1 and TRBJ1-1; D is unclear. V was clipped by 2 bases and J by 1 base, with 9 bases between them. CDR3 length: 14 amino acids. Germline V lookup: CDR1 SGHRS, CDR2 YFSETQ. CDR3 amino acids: CASSFRSGNTEAFF. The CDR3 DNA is TGCGCCAGCAGCTTTAGGTCTGGGAACACTGAAGCTTTCTTT.

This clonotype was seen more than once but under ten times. CDR3 bases: TGCGCCAGCAGCCAGTTTCCCAGGGGACAGCGGAATTCACCCCTCCACTTT. This translates into CASSQFPRGQRNSPLHF. The chain links TRBV4-1 to TRBJ1-6; 7 bases are shared with TRBD1. V lost 3 bases to trimming and J lost 7 bases; unmatched junction nucleotides: 12. The CDR3 extends over 17 amino acids. Germline V gives CDR1 MGHRA, CDR2 YSYEKL.

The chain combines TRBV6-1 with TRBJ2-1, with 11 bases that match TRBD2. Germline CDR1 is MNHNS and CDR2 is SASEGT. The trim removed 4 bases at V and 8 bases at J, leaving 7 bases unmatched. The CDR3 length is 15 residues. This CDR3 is CASSARGTSGDEQFF. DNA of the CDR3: TGTGCCAGCAGTGCCCGAGGGACTAGCGGCGATGAGCAGTTCTTC.

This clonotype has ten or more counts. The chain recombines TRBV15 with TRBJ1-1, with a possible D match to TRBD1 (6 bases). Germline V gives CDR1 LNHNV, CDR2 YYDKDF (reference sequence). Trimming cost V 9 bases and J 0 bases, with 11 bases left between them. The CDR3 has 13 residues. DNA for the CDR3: TGTGCCACGTCAGGACAGCTGAACACTGAAGCTTTCTTT. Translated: CATSGQLNTEAFF.

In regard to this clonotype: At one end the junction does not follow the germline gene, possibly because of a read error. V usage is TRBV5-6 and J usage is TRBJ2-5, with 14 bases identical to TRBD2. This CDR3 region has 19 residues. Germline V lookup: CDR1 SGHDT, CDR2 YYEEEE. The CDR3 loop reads CASSVGGLAGGVYQETQYF. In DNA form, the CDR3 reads TGTGCCAGCAGCGTCGGCGGACTAGCGGGAGGAGTGTACCAAGAGACCCAATACTTC.

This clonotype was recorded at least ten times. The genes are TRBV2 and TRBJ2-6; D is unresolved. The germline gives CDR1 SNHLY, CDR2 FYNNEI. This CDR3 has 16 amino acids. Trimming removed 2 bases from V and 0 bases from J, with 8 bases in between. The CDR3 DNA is TGTGCCAGCAGTGAACGTCAATACTCTGGGGCCAACGTCCTGACTTTC. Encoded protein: CASSERQYSGANVLTF.

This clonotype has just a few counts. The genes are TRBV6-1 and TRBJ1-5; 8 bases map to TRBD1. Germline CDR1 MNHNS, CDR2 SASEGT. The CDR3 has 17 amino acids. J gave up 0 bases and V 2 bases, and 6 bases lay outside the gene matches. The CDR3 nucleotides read TGTGCCAGCAGTGAATATTGGACAGGGAATAGCAATCAGCCCCAGCATTTT. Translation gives CASSEYWTGNSNQPQHF.

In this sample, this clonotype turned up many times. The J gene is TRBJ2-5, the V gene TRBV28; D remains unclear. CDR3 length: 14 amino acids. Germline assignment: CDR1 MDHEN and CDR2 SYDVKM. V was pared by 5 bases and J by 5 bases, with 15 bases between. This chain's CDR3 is CASSLLGEVETQYF. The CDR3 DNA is TGTGCCAGCAGTCTCCTCGGCGAGGTTGAGACCCAGTACTTC.

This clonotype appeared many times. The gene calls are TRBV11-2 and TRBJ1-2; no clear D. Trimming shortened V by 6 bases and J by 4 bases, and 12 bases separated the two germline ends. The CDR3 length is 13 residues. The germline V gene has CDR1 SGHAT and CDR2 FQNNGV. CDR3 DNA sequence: TGTGCCAGCAGACCTATACTGGGCTATGGCTACACCTTC. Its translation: CASRPILGYGYTF.

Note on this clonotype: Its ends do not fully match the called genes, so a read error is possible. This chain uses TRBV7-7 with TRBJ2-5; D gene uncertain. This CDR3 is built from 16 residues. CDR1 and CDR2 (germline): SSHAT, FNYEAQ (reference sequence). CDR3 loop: CASSLKAQKPWETQYF. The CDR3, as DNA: TGTGCTAGCAGCTTAAAGGCCCAGAAACCTTGGGAGACCCAGTACTTC. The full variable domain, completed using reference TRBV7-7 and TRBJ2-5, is GAGVSQSPRYKVTKRGQDVTLRCDPISSHATLYWYQQALGQGPEFLTYFNYEAQPDKSGLPSDRFSAERPEGSISTLTIQRTEQRDSAMYRCASSLKAQKPWETQYFGPGTRLLVL.

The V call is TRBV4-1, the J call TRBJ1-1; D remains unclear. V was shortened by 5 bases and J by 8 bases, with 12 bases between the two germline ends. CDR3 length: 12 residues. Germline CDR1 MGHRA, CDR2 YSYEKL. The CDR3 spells CASSARAQEAFF. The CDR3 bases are TGCGCCAGCAGCGCCCGGGCCCAGGAAGCTTTCTTT.

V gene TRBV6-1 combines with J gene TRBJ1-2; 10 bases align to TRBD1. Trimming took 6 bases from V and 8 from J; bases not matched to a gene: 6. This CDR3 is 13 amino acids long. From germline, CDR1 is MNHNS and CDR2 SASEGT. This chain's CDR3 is CASRPGQGSGYTF. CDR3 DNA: TGTGCCAGCAGACCGGGACAGGGGAGCGGCTACACCTTC.

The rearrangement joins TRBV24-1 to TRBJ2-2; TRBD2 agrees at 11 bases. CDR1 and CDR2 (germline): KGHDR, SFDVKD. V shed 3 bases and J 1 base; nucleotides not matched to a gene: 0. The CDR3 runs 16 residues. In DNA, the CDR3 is TGTGCCACCAGTGATGGACTAGCGGGGAACACCGGGGAGCTGTTTTTT. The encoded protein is CATSDGLAGNTGELFF.

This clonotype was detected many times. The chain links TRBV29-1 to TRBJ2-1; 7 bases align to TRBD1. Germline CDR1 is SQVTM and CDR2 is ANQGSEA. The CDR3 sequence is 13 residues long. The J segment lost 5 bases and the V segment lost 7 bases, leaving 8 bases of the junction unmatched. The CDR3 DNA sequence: TGCAGCGCTCCGGGACAGCTTCACAATGAGCAGTTCTTC. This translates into CSAPGQLHNEQFF.

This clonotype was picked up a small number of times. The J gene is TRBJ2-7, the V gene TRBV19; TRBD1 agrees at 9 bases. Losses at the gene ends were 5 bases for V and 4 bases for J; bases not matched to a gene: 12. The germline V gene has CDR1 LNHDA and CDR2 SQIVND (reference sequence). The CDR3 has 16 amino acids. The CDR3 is CASSDHRQGVRYEQYF. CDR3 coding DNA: TGTGCCAGTAGTGACCATCGACAGGGGGTCCGGTACGAGCAGTACTTC.

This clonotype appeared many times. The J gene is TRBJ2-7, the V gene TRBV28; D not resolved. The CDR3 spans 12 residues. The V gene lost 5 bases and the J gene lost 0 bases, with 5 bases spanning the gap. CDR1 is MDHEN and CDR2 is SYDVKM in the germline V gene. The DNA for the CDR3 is TGTGCCAGCAGTGTATACTCCTACGAGCAGTACTTC. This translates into CASSVYSYEQYF. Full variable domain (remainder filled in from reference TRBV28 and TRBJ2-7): DVKVTQSSRYLVKRTGEKVFLECVQDMDHENMFWYRQDPGLGLRLIYFSYDVKMKEKGDIPEGYSVSREKKERFSLILESASTNQTSMYLCASSVYSYEQYFGPGTRLTVT.

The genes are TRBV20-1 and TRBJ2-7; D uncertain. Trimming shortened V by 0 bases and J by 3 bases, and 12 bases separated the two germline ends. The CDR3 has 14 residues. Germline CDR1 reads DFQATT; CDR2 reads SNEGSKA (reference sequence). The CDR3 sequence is CSARDLGKFYEQYF. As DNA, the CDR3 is TGCAGTGCTAGAGATCTAGGGAAATTCTACGAGCAGTACTTC.

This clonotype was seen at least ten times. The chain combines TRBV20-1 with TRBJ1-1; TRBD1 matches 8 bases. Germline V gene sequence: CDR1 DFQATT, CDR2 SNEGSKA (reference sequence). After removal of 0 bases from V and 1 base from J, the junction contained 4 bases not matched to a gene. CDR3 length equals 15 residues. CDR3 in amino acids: CSARDSGTGNTEAFF. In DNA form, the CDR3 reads TGCAGTGCTAGAGATTCGGGGACAGGGAACACTGAAGCTTTCTTT.

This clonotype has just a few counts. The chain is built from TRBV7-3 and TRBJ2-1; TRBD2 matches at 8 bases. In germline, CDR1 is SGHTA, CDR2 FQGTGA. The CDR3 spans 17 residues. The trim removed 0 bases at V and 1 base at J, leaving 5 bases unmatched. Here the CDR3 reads CASSLTSTSGSYNEQFF. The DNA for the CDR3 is TGTGCCAGCAGCTTAACTTCAACTAGCGGTTCCTACAATGAGCAGTTCTTC.

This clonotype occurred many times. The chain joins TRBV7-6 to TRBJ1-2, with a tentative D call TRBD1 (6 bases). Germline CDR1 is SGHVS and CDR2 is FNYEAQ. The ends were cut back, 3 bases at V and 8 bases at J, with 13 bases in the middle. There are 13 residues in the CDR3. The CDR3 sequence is CASSFGGAGGYTF. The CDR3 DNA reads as TGTGCCAGCAGCTTCGGGGGCGCGGGCGGCTACACCTTC. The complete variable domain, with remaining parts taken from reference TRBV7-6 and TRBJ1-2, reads GAGVSQSPRYKVTKRGQDVALRCDPISGHVSLYWYRQALGQGPEFLTYFNYEAQQDKSGLPNDRFSAERPEGSISTLTIQRTEQRDSAMYRCASSFGGAGGYTFGSGTRLTVV.

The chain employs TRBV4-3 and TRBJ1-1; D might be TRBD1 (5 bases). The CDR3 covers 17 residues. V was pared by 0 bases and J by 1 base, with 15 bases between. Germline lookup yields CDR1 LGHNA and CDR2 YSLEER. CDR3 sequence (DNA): TGCGCCAGCAGCCAAGATCAGGGAACAGGAAGGAACACTGAAGCTTTCTTT. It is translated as CASSQDQGTGRNTEAFF.

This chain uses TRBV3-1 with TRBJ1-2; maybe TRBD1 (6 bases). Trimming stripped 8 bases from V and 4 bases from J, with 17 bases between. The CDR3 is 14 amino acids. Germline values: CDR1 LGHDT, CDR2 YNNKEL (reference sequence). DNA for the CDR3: TGTGCCAGCCGGGACACCGCGGCCTCCTATGGCTACACCTTC. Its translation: CASRDTAASYGYTF.

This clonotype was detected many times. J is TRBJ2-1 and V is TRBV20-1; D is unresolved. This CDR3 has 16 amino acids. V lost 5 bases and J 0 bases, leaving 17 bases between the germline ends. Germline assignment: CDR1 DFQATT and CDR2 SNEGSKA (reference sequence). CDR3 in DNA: TGCAGTGCTCTTCCGCCGCAGAGGAGCTCCTACAATGAGCAGTTCTTC. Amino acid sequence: CSALPPQRSSYNEQFF.